This TCR beta chain was identified during a study of T-cell reconstitution after alpha-beta-depleted transplantation in children. About this clonotype: No antigen is known for it.

Library preparation (for TCRbeta) was performed with unique molecular identifiers. MiXCR, applied by TCRdb to the PCR reads, yields one record per CDR3 protein. In the table there are about 830,000 distinct CDR3 sequences, approximately 15% of which are singletons. Germline assignment: CDR1 SNHLY and CDR2 FYNNEI. CDR3 length equals 15 residues. V lost 0 bases to trimming and J lost 6 bases, with 13 bases between them. Study-level findings and limits: One year after transplant, T-cell counts and diversity came mostly from newly produced T cells. Alpha-beta T cells about two months after transplant reportedly derived from several hundred expanded graft clones. Surviving recipient T cells and thymic progenitors underlay high day-60 TCRbeta diversity in some patients.

V and J are TRBV2 and TRBJ2-3; the D gene could be TRBD1 or TRBD2 (5 bases each). The sequences come from PBMCs, mostly from graft donor cells, collected 360 days after TCRalphabeta/CD19-depleted stem cell transplant. This sequence originates from a male patient aged 10 to 17 who had a stem cell transplant for acute lymphoblastic leukemia, so the T cells may come from the graft donor. This CDR3 is CASSEAPHWGDTQYF. CDR3 DNA sequence: TGTGCCAGCAGTGAAGCCCCCCATTGGGGGGATACGCAGTATTTT.